The subject of this entry is one T cell receptor beta chain. The target antigen is unknown. Profiling relied on immunoSEQ multiplex PCR, and the TCRdb table lists in-frame clones only, not all of them. The table lists some 74,000 clones, more than 90% of them singletons. Germline V CDR1 and CDR2: SGHRS, YFSETQ. V dropped 0 bases and J dropped 4 bases, with 13 bases sitting between them. CDR3 length: 15 residues. The data stem from a study of OX40 agonist ivuxolimab in advanced cancers. Background on the study: Enrolled patients in dose escalation had cancers that were hepatocellular carcinoma, melanoma, renal cell or head and neck cancer. Notes on the study in general: By week 6 at 0.1 to 3.0 mg/kg, blood CD4+ and CD8+ T cells had expanded clonally. Among expanded peripheral T cells, antigen specificity went undetermined. Certain nonresponders additionally had low normalized T-cell clonal expansion.

This clonotype originated in an adult with an advanced solid tumor such as melanoma, head and neck, liver or kidney cancer. The chain uses TRBV5-1 and TRBJ1-1, with D possibly matching TRBD1 (5 bases). The sample in question was CD4+ or CD8+ T cells sorted from blood, obtained in a trial of the OX40 agonist ivuxolimab. The DNA for the CDR3 is TGCGCCAGCAGCTTGGAGGGTATAGGGGTCACTGAAGCTTTCTTT. Translated, it gives CASSLEGIGVTEAFF.